This T cell receptor (beta chain) was retrieved from a study of blood T cell repertoires in COVID-19. This table comes from immunoSEQ multiplex PCR, and its TCRdb copy is limited to in-frame clones, with some not included. This sample has 110,000 or so clones; 75% to 90% occur once, and the top ten carry more than 5%. The V and J ends lost 8 bases and 1 base respectively, with 11 bases between them. The CDR3 consists of 13 residues. Seattle participants joined during active infection and were tracked over time. The chain carries TRBV12-3 or TRBV12-4 and TRBJ1-2; no clear D gene. The sequencing input was peripheral blood. The TCR comes from an older woman with COVID-19, enrolled during active disease. CDR3: CASRRAVNYGYTF. CDR3 nucleotide sequence: TGTGCCAGCCGGCGGGCCGTTAACTATGGCTACACCTTC.